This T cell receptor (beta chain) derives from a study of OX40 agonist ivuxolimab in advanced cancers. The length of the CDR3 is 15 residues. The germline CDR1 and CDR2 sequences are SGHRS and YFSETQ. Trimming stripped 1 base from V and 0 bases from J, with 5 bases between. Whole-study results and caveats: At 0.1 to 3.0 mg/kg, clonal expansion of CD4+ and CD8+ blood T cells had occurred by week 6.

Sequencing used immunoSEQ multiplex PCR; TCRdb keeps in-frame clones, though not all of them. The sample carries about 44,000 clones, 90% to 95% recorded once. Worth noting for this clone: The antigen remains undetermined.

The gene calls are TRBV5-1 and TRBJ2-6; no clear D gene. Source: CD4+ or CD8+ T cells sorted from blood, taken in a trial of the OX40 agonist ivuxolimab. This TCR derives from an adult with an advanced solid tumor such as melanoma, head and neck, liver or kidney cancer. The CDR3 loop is CASSLINSGANVLTF. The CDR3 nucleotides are TGCGCCAGCAGCTTGATCAACTCTGGGGCCAACGTCCTGACTTTC.